This entry concerns a single TCR beta chain. Its antigen remains unknown. The data were taken from a study of T cell repertoires in cytomegalovirus infection. Overall study context: It can be stated that public TCR beta signatures indicated CMV infection as well as a matching HLA type.

The junction had 20 bases not matched to a gene; V was cut back by 3 bases and J by 8 bases. CDR3 size: 19 residues. General study points: The study found HLA-C-restricted CMV-specific TCR beta clonotypes dominating the ex vivo response. Carriage of CMV together with the relevant HLA was identifiable through cumulative public TCR beta family frequency.

From the reads, TCRdb called clonotypes with MiXCR, one entry per CDR3 protein. The table records 250,000 to 350,000 distinct CDR3 sequences, about 26% of them present only once. This clonotype originated in a human donor in good health (CMV status not recorded). Some clones in this sample may be carry-over from other donors' samples. The source material was PBMCs. V gene TRBV12-3 or TRBV12-4 combines with J gene TRBJ2-1; 9 positions agree with TRBD1. CDR3 amino acids: CASSLGFGQGLGGGYEQFF. The CDR3 DNA follows: TGTGCCAGCAGTTTGGGTTTCGGACAGGGGCTGGGTGGGGGGTATGAGCAGTTCTTC.